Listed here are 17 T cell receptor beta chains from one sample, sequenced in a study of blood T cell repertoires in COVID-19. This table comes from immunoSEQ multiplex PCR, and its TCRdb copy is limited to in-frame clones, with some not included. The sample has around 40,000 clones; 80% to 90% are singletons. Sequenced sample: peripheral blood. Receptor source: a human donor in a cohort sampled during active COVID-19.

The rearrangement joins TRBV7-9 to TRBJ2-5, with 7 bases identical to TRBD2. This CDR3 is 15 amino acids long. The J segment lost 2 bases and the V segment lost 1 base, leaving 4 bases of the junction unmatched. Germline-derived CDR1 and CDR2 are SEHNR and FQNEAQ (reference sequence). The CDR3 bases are TGTGCCAGCAGCTTAGTGAGCGGGGCTCAAGAGACCCAGTACTTC. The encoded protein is CASSLVSGAQETQYF.

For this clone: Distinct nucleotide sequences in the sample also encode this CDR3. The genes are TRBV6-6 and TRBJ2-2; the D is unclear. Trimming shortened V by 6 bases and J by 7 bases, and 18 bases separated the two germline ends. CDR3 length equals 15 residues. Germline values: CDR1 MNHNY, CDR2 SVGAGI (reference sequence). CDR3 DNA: TGTGCCAGCAGGACTGGGTCTCTTGATGTCGGGGAGCTGTTTTTT. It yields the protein CASRTGSLDVGELFF.

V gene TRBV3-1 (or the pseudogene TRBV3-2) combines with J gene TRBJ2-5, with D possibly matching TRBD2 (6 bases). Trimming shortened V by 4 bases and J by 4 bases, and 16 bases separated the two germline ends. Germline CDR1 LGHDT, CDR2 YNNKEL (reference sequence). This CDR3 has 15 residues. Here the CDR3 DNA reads TGTGCCAGCAGCCTACGGAGCGGGCAGTTAGAGACCCAGTACTTC. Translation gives CASSLRSGQLETQYF.

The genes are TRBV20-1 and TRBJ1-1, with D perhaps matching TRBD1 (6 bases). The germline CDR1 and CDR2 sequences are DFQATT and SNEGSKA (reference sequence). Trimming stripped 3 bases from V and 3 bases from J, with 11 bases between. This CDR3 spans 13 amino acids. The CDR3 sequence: CSASHRADTEAFF. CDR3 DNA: TGCAGTGCTAGTCACAGGGCAGACACTGAAGCTTTCTTT.

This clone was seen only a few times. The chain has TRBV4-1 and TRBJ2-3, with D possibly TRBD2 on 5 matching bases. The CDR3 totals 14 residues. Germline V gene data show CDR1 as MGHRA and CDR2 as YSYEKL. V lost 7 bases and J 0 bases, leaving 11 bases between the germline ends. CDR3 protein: CASKSGPSTDTQYF. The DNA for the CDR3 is TGCGCCAGCAAGAGCGGCCCTAGCACAGATACGCAGTATTTT.

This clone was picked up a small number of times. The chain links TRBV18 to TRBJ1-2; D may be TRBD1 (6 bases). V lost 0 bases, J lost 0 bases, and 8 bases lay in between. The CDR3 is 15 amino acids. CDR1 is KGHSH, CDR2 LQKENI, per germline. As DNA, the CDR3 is TGTGCCAGCTCACCACCTAGGGGGTCTAACTATGGCTACACCTTC. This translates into CASSPPRGSNYGYTF.

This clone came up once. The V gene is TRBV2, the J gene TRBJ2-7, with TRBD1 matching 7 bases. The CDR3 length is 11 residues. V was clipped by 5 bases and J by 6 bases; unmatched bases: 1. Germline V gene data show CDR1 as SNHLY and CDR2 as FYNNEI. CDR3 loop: CASSNRGEQYF. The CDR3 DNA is TGTGCCAGCAGTAACAGGGGCGAGCAGTACTTC.

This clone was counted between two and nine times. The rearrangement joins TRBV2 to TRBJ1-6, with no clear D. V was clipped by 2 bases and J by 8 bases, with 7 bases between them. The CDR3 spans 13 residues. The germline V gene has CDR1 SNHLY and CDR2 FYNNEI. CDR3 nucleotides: TGTGCCAGCAGTGAATCGAGTTATTCACCCCTCCACTTT. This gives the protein CASSESSYSPLHF. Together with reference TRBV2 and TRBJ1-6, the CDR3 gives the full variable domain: EPEVTQTPSHQVTQMGQEVILRCVPISNHLYFYWYRQILGQKVEFLVSFYNNEISEKSEIFDDQFSVERPDGSNFTLKIRSTKLEDSAMYFCASSESSYSPLHFGNGTRLTVT.

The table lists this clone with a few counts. Written as DNA, the CDR3 is TGTGCCAGCAGCTCACAGGGCTATGGCTACACCTTC. Protein: CASSSQGYGYTF. The chain combines TRBV7-9 with TRBJ1-2; D is possibly TRBD1 (6 bases). The CDR3 length is 12 residues. Germline V gives CDR1 SEHNR, CDR2 FQNEAQ (reference sequence). Between the trimmed V and J ends, which lost 4 bases and 4 bases, there was a span of 7 bases.

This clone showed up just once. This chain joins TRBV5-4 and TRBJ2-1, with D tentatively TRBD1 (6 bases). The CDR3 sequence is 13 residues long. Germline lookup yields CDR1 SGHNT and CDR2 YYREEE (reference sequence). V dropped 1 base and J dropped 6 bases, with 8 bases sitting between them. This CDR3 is CASSLQGSNEQFF. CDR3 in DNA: TGTGCCAGCAGCTTGCAGGGGTCCAATGAGCAGTTCTTC.

The CDR3 DNA reads as TGTGCCAGCAGCGCGGGACAGGGGGGGAACACTGAAGCTTTCTTT. This encodes CASSAGQGGNTEAFF. The V call is TRBV6-5, the J call TRBJ1-1, with 11 bases fitting TRBD1. The V and J ends lost 6 bases and 1 base, in that order; junction bases with no gene match: 4. CDR3 length equals 15 residues. Germline V gives CDR1 MNHEY, CDR2 SVGAGI.

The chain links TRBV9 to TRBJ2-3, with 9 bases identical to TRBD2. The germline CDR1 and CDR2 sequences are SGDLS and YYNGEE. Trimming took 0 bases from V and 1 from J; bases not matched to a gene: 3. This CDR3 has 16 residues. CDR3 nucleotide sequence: TGTGCCAGCAGCGTAGGGATAGCGGGGGGCACAGATACGCAGTATTTT. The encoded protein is CASSVGIAGGTDTQYF. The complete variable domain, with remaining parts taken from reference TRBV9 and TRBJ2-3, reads DSGVTQTPKHLITATGQRVTLRCSPRSGDLSVYWYQQSLDQGLQFLIQYYNGEERAKGNILERFSAQQFPDLHSELNLSSLELGDSALYFCASSVGIAGGTDTQYFGPGTRLTVL.

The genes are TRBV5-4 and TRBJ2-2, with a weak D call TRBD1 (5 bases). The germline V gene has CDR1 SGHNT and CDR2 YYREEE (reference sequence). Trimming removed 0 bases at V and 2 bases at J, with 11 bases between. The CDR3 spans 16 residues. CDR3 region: CASSLAPDTNTGELFF. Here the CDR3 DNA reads TGTGCCAGCAGCTTGGCGCCGGACACAAACACCGGGGAGCTGTTTTTT.

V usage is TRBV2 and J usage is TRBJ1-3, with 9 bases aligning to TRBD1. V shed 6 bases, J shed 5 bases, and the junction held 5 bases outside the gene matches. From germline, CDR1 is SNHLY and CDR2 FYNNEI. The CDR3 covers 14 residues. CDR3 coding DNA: TGTGCCAGCAGCGCCGGGACAGGGAGAAACACCATATATTTT. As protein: CASSAGTGRNTIYF.

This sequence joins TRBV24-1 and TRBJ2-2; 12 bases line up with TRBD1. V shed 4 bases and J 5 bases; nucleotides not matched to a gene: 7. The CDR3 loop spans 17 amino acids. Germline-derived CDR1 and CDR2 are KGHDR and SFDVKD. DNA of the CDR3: TGTGCCACCAGTGACCCGGGACAGGGGGCAGGGACCGGGGAGCTGTTTTTT. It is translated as CATSDPGQGAGTGELFF.

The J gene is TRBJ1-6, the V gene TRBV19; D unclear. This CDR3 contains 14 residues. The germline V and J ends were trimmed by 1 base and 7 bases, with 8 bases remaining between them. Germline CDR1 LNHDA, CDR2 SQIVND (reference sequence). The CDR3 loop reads CASSIVRGNSPLHF. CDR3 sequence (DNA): TGTGCCAGTAGTATAGTCAGAGGGAATTCACCCCTCCACTTT.

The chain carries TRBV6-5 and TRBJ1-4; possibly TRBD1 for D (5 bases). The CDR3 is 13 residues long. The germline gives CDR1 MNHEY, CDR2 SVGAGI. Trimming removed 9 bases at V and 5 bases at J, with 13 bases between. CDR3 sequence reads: CARAGTYNEKLFF. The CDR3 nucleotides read TGTGCCAGGGCCGGGACTTACAATGAAAAACTGTTTTTT.